This is a list of T cell receptor beta chains from one sample in a study of response to subunit inactivated influenza vaccine. Each CDR3 protein gets one entry after TCRdb re-called the RT-PCR reads with MiXCR. Seen here are about 800,000 distinct CDR3 sequences, roughly 20% observed once, and the top ten hold approximately 10%. Here the sequenced sample was PBMCs from blood, taken 4 to 6 days after vaccination. The receptors come from a man aged 50 to 60 who received an inactivated influenza vaccine. CDR3s include the opening cysteine and the closing phenylalanine or tryptophan. The order of the fields is V gene, CDR3 protein.

TRBV4-3 CASSQGDRGLYNEQFF
TRBV20-1 CSAAGVEKLFF
TRBV18 CASSPARHEQFF
TRBV6-1 CASVRTENYGYTF
TRBV5-1 CASSLVGVSAYEQYF
TRBV12-3/TRBV12-4 CASNHRNWGGVGADTQYF
TRBV5-1 CASSDGNYYEQYF
TRBV10-3 CAISDRDAGEQYF
TRBV7-2 CASSLSDRGSREQYF
TRBV12-2 CASRLARDTRVCEQYF
TRBV15 CATSRGASGRNEQFF
TRBV6-5 CASSYGVPYNEQFF
TRBV11-2 CASSEGTGAHGEQYF
TRBV29-1 CSVVEGSGELFF
TRBV4-3 CASSQAYSGAKMGQYF
TRBV27 CASRETGGRKLFF
TRBV12-3/TRBV12-4 CASAWDGATYEQYF
TRBV10-3 CAISEELAGGETQYF
TRBV7-8 CASSSPTSGGYNEQFF
TRBV5-6 CASSSGLVVDTQYF
TRBV20-1 CSAPGQETYEQYF
TRBV14 CASSQEGVWQGRSYEQYF
TRBV6-1 CASSRGTVPNEQYF
TRBV7-2 CASPPASRASTDTQYF
TRBV7-9 CASSRAGTSAWYF
TRBV20-1 CSARVVGLGRGEQFF
TRBV5-1 CASSVQHPSQETQYF
TRBV7-2 CASSLVVGSNIQYF
TRBV12-3/TRBV12-4 CASGDFKKLFF
TRBV20-1 CSAETYTQYF
TRBV5-1 CASSPTSGIQETQYF
TRBV10-3 CAISTGTPNVLTF
TRBV7-9 CASTLGELNTEAFF
TRBV27 CASRLGTSGPYEQYF
TRBV20-1 CSARDRADRGQPQHF
TRBV10-3 CAISGGNRANEQYF
TRBV5-6 CASTERGGGLADTQYF
TRBV10-3 CAIQGTPYNSPLHF
TRBV2 CASRFRASYEQYF
TRBV7-2 CASSLAFGRNQPQHF
TRBV10-3 CAIYDPSTDTQYF
TRBV4-2 CASSQGLQGQPQHF
TRBV5-1 CASSSDRVWYF
TRBV7-7 CASSFPGSQLSYNEQFF
TRBV4-3 CASSQMGQGGEQFF
TRBV18 CASRGQVNTGELFF
TRBV6-1 CASSKTLSSYEQYF
TRBV12-3/TRBV12-4 CASSFPGLVSEQYF
TRBV9 CASSLGDTTYNEQFF
TRBV7-2 CASSSSGLGDTQYF
TRBV6-2/TRBV6-3 CASRRHTPTYNEQFF
TRBV10-3 CAISESSGTGELFF
TRBV7-9 CASSFPGHYGYTF
TRBV5-6 CASGPRGVRTDTQYF
TRBV7-2 CASSLAPSGYEQYF
TRBV5-5 CASSLVLGTYEQYF